This T cell receptor (beta chain) was obtained from a study of cytotoxic CD8 clonotypes in ibrutinib-treated CLL. Overall study findings and caveats: Clonality showed a rise at ibrutinib response that reversed toward baseline at progression. Samples were collected at differing times from sustained-remission and progressing patients. Higher circulating CD8+ T-cell counts strongly accompanied higher baseline clonality, above age-matched healthy donors.

The V and J ends lost 4 bases and 2 bases respectively, with 10 bases between them. There are 13 residues in the CDR3. From germline, CDR1 is SGHKS and CDR2 YYEKEE (reference sequence). A remark on this clone: Its antigen is unidentified.

Sequencing used immunoSEQ multiplex PCR; TCRdb keeps in-frame clones, though not all of them. Found here are over 120,000 clones, about three quarters of them singletons; the top ten hold 4.5% to 6%. This chain links TRBV5-5 with TRBJ2-7; the D is unclear. The receptor was derived from a human donor with chronic lymphocytic leukemia. Sequenced material: PBMCs, taken after 24 months of ibrutinib treatment. The CDR3 DNA reads TGTGCCAGCAGCCCGGGCCTTACCTACGAGCAGTACTTC. Encoded protein: CASSPGLTYEQYF.